The clone carrying this T cell receptor beta chain was seen a handful of times. Its antigen is unidentified. This specimen belongs to a study of cytomegalovirus exposure and HLA in healthy donors. Background on the study: A prior study identified 100 million to 130 million unique TCR beta sequences from 150 million to 200 million T cells. Overall study findings and caveats: According to an earlier analysis, most TCR beta V segments yielded productive rearrangements about 90% or about 30% of the time. In a later analysis, HLA-associated beta chains showed higher expansion and lower generation probabilities than comparable chains. An Asian-associated ancestry cluster reportedly showed fewer N-insertions than the approximately 630-donor mean in a later analysis.

V dropped 6 bases and J dropped 3; count of bases not matched to a gene: 6. The CDR3 loop spans 15 amino acids. Per the germline V gene, CDR1 is KGHSH and CDR2 is LQKENI. Both 60 Vbeta primers and 13 Jbeta primers went into the PCR. The table came from immunoSEQ multiplex PCR; TCRdb's copy has only in-frame clones and leaves some out. There are approximately 160,000 clones in the sample; about three quarters occur only once, and 2.6% lies in the top ten. Input material: PBMCs. The chain recombines TRBV18 with TRBJ1-5, with 9 bases identical to TRBD1. This receptor was obtained from a middle-aged woman in good health and CMV-seropositive. CDR3 coding DNA: TGTGCCAGCTCCCCCGGGACAGGGAACAATCAGCCCCAGCATTTT. This translates into CASSPGTGNNQPQHF.